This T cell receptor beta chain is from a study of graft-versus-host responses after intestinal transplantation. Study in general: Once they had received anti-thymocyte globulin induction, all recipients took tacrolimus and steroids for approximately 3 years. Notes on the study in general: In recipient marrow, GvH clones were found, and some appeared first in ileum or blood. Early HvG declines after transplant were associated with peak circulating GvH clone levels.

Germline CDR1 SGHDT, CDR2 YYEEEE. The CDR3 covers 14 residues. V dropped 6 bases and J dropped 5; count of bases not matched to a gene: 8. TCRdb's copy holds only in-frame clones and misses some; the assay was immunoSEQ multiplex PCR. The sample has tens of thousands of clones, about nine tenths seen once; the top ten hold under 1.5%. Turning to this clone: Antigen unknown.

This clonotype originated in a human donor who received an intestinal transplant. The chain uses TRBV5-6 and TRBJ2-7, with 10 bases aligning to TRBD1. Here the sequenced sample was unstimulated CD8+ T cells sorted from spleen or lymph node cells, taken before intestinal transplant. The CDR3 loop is CASTWGTGDDEQYF. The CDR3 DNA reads TGTGCCAGCACCTGGGGGACAGGGGACGACGAGCAGTACTTC. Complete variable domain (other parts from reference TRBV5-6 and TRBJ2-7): DAGVTQSPTHLIKTRGQQVTLRCSPKSGHDTVSWYQQALGQGPQFIFQYYEEEERQRGNFPDRFSGHQFPNYSSELNVNALLLGDSALYLCASTWGTGDDEQYFGPGTRLTVT.